This T cell receptor (beta chain) originates from a study of beta chain features in type 1 diabetes. Regarding the study as a whole: Patients' naive, central memory and Treg TCRB repertoires seemed closer to one another than those of healthy donors.

Trimming stripped 6 bases from V and 5 bases from J, with 14 bases between. Per germline, CDR1 KGHSH and CDR2 LQKENI. CDR3 length equals 14 residues. Sequenced material consisted of expressed TCRB transcripts (all of the isolated RNA was reverse transcribed). TCRdb's table, derived via immunoSEQ multiplex PCR, lists solely in-frame clones and lacks some. The data contain over 350,000 clones, over 12% of them singletons. This clone was seen only a few times. Its target is unknown. The V gene is TRBV18, the J gene TRBJ2-4, with D possibly being TRBD1 (6 bases). The source material was naive CD4+ T cells from blood. The sequence was obtained from a woman aged 18 to 35 in good health. The CDR3 DNA is TGTGCCAGCTCGCCTCCGGGACATCAAAACATTCAGTACTTC. This encodes CASSPPGHQNIQYF.